A selection of T cell receptor beta chains follows, all from one sample in a study of OX40 agonist ivuxolimab in advanced cancers. Profiling relied on immunoSEQ multiplex PCR, and the TCRdb table lists in-frame clones only, not all of them. This sample has about 82,000 clones; about 92% occur once, and the top ten carry about 8.6%. The sequences come from CD4+ or CD8+ T cells sorted from blood, collected in a trial of the OX40 agonist ivuxolimab. Receptor source: an adult with an advanced solid tumor such as melanoma, head and neck, liver or kidney cancer. The CDR3 runs from the conserved cysteine through the conserved F or W. A D gene is named only where the DNA matches it firmly.

D gene | J gene | V gene | CDR3 protein
TRBD1 | TRBJ1-1 | TRBV2 | CASSNTGGTEAFF
. | TRBJ1-1 | TRBV11-2 | CASSAYPSYGNTEAFF
TRBD2 | TRBJ2-5 | TRBV9 | CASSVAETSGGAEETQYF
. | TRBJ1-2 | TRBV5-6 | CASKLVFGGYTF
. | TRBJ2-3 | TRBV2 | CASSGTVRTDTQYF
TRBD2 | TRBJ2-1 | TRBV5-4 | CASSPRTSRNNEQFF
. | TRBJ1-1 | TRBV5-1 | CASSLVERDEAFF
. | TRBJ2-7 | TRBV6-5 | CASSYSSIYEQYF
. | TRBJ1-6 | TRBV1 | CTSSHRRGPRGRHSPLHF
. | TRBJ2-1 | TRBV27 | CASSLSVRNEQFF
TRBD2 | TRBJ2-1 | TRBV11-3 | CASSFPTSSGGHNEQFF
. | TRBJ1-5 | TRBV21-1 | CASSFIARTILQPQHF
. | TRBJ2-2 | TRBV9 | CASSVNPGTGELFF
. | TRBJ1-5 | TRBV19 | CATWGPPNQPQHF
. | TRBJ2-1 | TRBV7-8 | CASSLARLSGAGEQFF
. | TRBJ2-7 | TRBV9 | CASSVRPGNYEQYF
TRBD1 | TRBJ1-5 | TRBV19 | CASTTAGQGNQPQHF
TRBD2 | TRBJ2-1 | TRBV2 | CASSVLIAGGHEQFF
. | TRBJ2-1 | TRBV4-1 | CASSQDPWTGNEQFF
. | TRBJ2-1 | TRBV9 | CASNPPGDSYNEQFF
. | TRBJ2-7 | TRBV4-1 | CASSPDLYEQYF
TRBD1 | TRBJ2-7 | TRBV10-2 | CASSEPGQGYYEQYF
. | TRBJ2-7 | TRBV19 | CASSIDRSSYEQYF
TRBD2 | TRBJ2-3 | TRBV7-7 | CAIALAPSTDTQYF
TRBD2 | TRBJ2-3 | TRBV7-9 | CASSSGLATDTQYF
TRBD1 | TRBJ1-6 | TRBV4-1 | CASRVAGGNSPLHF
. | TRBJ1-2 | TRBV5-4 | CAVTLGYGYTF
. | TRBJ2-7 | TRBV6-6 | CASSPWQSVYEQYF
TRBD2 | TRBJ2-3 | TRBV9 | CASSTSGGVADTQYF
. | TRBJ2-1 | TRBV5-6 | CASRGWGSYNEQFF
TRBD1 | TRBJ1-4 | TRBV5-1 | CASSSTTGGDEKLFF
. | TRBJ2-1 | TRBV7-2 | CASSLAGPSHNEQFF
. | TRBJ2-7 | TRBV13 | CASSPRDLWPYEQYF
. | TRBJ1-1 | TRBV6-1 | CASSAGTEAFF
TRBD1 | TRBJ1-1 | TRBV5-4 | CASSVTGGRTEAFF
TRBD2 | TRBJ2-3 | TRBV7-2 | CASSFSGGSDTQYF
TRBD1 | TRBJ1-2 | TRBV6-5 | CASSRQGLNYGYTF
TRBD1 | TRBJ1-4 | TRBV6-5 | CASSYTGAANEKLFF
TRBD1 | TRBJ2-1 | TRBV6-6 | CASSYPGQGNEQFF
TRBD1 | TRBJ2-7 | TRBV10-2 | CASTGQGASYEQYF
. | TRBJ2-2 | TRBV7-6 | CASSFHPGGRNTGELFF
. | TRBJ2-7 | TRBV10-3 | CAISGGTAYEQYF